A selection of T cell receptor beta chains follows, all from one sample in a study of blood T cell repertoires in COVID-19. The data were produced by immunoSEQ multiplex PCR, yet TCRdb's version contains in-frame clones alone and is incomplete. Among 150,000 to 200,000 clones, just under 80% were seen once, and the ten largest hold around 2.8%. The material sequenced was peripheral blood. These receptors were taken from a woman older than 75 with active or convalescent COVID-19. Each CDR3 is given with its conserved first and last residue. Each record gives: V gene, J gene, D gene, clone size, CDR3 length, CDR3 protein, CDR3 DNA. A D gene is named only where the DNA matches it firmly. Size is omitted from some rows. Given values are once, few, many or a class for expanded clones.

V gene: TRBV9
J gene: TRBJ1-1
D gene: TRBD1
clone size: once
CDR3 length: 16
CDR3 protein: CASSAARTGVNTEAFF
CDR3 DNA: TGTGCCAGCAGCGCAGCCCGGACAGGGGTGAACACTGAAGCTTTCTTT

V gene: TRBV28
J gene: TRBJ1-6
D gene: TRBD1
clone size: NA
CDR3 length: 15
CDR3 protein: CASSSDRGSNSPLHF
CDR3 DNA: TGTGCCAGCAGTTCGGACAGGGGAAGTAATTCACCCCTCCACTTT

V gene: TRBV10-3
J gene: TRBJ1-2
D gene: TRBD1
clone size: once
CDR3 length: 13
CDR3 protein: CAIHQGADYGYTF
CDR3 DNA: TGTGCCATCCATCAGGGGGCGGACTATGGCTACACCTTC

V gene: TRBV6-2/TRBV6-3
J gene: TRBJ1-2
D gene: NA
clone size: few
CDR3 length: 16
CDR3 protein: CASSSIDRSGDYGYTF
CDR3 DNA: TGTGCCAGCAGTTCTATTGACAGGAGTGGAGACTATGGCTACACCTTC

V gene: TRBV4-1
J gene: TRBJ2-7
D gene: TRBD1
clone size: few
CDR3 length: 19
CDR3 protein: CASSQAGTGALRGRYEQYF
CDR3 DNA: TGCGCCAGCAGCCAAGCCGGGACAGGAGCTCTTCGGGGACGCTACGAGCAGTACTTC

V gene: TRBV28
J gene: TRBJ1-6
D gene: NA
clone size: NA
CDR3 length: 16
CDR3 protein: CASTHRNRFWDSPLHF
CDR3 DNA: TGTGCCAGCACCCACAGAAACAGGTTTTGGGATTCACCCCTCCACTTT

V gene: TRBV5-5
J gene: TRBJ2-7
D gene: NA
clone size: once
CDR3 length: 14
CDR3 protein: CASSPTYGRDEQYF
CDR3 DNA: TGTGCCAGCAGCCCCACCTATGGGCGCGACGAGCAGTACTTC

V gene: TRBV11-2
J gene: TRBJ2-1
D gene: NA
clone size: NA
CDR3 length: 17
CDR3 protein: CASSLDGRVGQYNEQFF
CDR3 DNA: TGTGCCAGCAGCTTAGATGGACGTGTCGGACAATACAATGAGCAGTTCTTC

V gene: TRBV7-2
J gene: TRBJ2-3
D gene: TRBD2
clone size: once
CDR3 length: 16
CDR3 protein: CASSSRLAGGLDTQYF
CDR3 DNA: TGTGCCAGCAGCTCCCGACTAGCGGGGGGGCTCGATACGCAGTATTTT

V gene: TRBV11-2
J gene: TRBJ1-1
D gene: NA
clone size: NA
CDR3 length: 15
CDR3 protein: CASSLDPGVNTEAFF
CDR3 DNA: TGTGCCAGCAGCTTAGATCCAGGGGTGAACACTGAAGCTTTCTTT

V gene: TRBV29-1
J gene: TRBJ2-7
D gene: NA
clone size: NA
CDR3 length: 11
CDR3 protein: CSVAGSYEQYF
CDR3 DNA: TGCAGCGTAGCCGGGAGCTACGAGCAGTACTTC

V gene: TRBV5-6
J gene: TRBJ2-3
D gene: TRBD2
clone size: NA
CDR3 length: 15
CDR3 protein: CASSLSWGGADTQYF
CDR3 DNA: TGTGCCAGCAGCTTGTCGTGGGGGGGAGCAGATACGCAGTATTTT

V gene: TRBV7-8
J gene: TRBJ2-1
D gene: NA
clone size: NA
CDR3 length: 16
CDR3 protein: CASSLLSGRSGNEQFF
CDR3 DNA: TGTGCCAGCAGCTTGCTGAGCGGACGGTCCGGTAATGAGCAGTTCTTC

V gene: TRBV28
J gene: TRBJ1-1
D gene: TRBD1
clone size: NA
CDR3 length: 14
CDR3 protein: CASSRQGGNTEAFF
CDR3 DNA: TGTGCCAGCAGTCGACAGGGTGGGAACACTGAAGCTTTCTTT

V gene: TRBV5-1
J gene: TRBJ2-2
D gene: TRBD1
clone size: NA
CDR3 length: 15
CDR3 protein: CASIPGTGVDGELFF
CDR3 DNA: TGCGCCAGCATACCGGGGACAGGGGTTGACGGGGAGCTGTTTTTT

V gene: TRBV6-5
J gene: TRBJ1-5
D gene: NA
clone size: few
CDR3 length: 14
CDR3 protein: CAIRRDISNQPQHF
CDR3 DNA: TGTGCCATACGAAGGGACATTAGCAATCAGCCCCAGCATTTT

V gene: TRBV6-5
J gene: TRBJ2-1
D gene: NA
clone size: NA
CDR3 length: 15
CDR3 protein: CASTYDTSSYNEQFF
CDR3 DNA: TGTGCCAGCACCTACGACACGAGTTCCTACAATGAGCAGTTCTTC

V gene: TRBV24-1
J gene: TRBJ2-6
D gene: NA
clone size: once
CDR3 length: 15
CDR3 protein: CATSVSGSGANVLTF
CDR3 DNA: TGTGCCACCAGTGTTAGTGGCTCTGGGGCCAACGTCCTGACTTTC

V gene: TRBV18
J gene: TRBJ1-4
D gene: NA
clone size: NA
CDR3 length: 14
CDR3 protein: CASSPPSLNEKLFF
CDR3 DNA: TGTGCCAGCTCACCACCCTCTCTGAATGAAAAACTGTTTTTT

V gene: TRBV20-1
J gene: TRBJ1-2
D gene: NA
clone size: NA
CDR3 length: 10
CDR3 protein: CSAKPSAATF
CDR3 DNA: TGCAGTGCTAAACCCTCGGCGGCCACTTTC